Listed here are 21 T cell receptor beta chains from one sample, sequenced in a study of PD-L1 blockade in urothelial cancer. Time point: pretreatment peripheral blood. Using immunoSEQ multiplex PCR, the repertoire was profiled, and TCRdb retains in-frame clones only, with some absent. The sample holds about 130,000 clones, roughly 84% seen once. The sequenced sample was PBMCs, obtained around atezolizumab (anti-PD-L1) treatment. The receptors derive from a man aged 50 or older with urothelial cancer.

The chain employs TRBV7-3 and TRBJ2-5; 11 bases match TRBD1. The V and J ends lost 5 bases and 5 bases, in that order; junction bases with no gene match: 4. CDR1 is SGHTA and CDR2 is FQGTGA in the germline V gene. The CDR3 is 14 amino acids. The CDR3 coding sequence is TGTGCCAGCAGCCCGAGGACAGGGGGCGAGACCCAGTACTTC. The encoded protein is CASSPRTGGETQYF.

This chain connects TRBV28 to TRBJ2-1; D gene uncertain. The length of the CDR3 is 14 residues. V lost 5 bases to trimming and J lost 0 bases, with 8 bases between them. Germline V gene sequence: CDR1 MDHEN, CDR2 SYDVKM. CDR3 DNA: TGTGCCAGCAGTCCCACTTACTCCTACAATGAGCAGTTCTTC. Protein product: CASSPTYSYNEQFF.

This chain uses TRBV13 with TRBJ2-7; 10 bases fit TRBD2. This CDR3 is built from 15 residues. From germline, CDR1 is PRHDT and CDR2 FYEKMQ (reference sequence). The V segment lost 4 bases and the J segment 2 bases; nucleotides outside the gene matches: 5. For the CDR3, the DNA is TGTGCCAGCAGCTCCGGAACTAGCGGGACCTACGAGCAGTACTTC. This encodes CASSSGTSGTYEQYF.

This chain connects TRBV11-2 to TRBJ2-2; a possible D gene is TRBD1 (6 bases). In germline, CDR1 is SGHAT, CDR2 FQNNGV. The CDR3 is 18 residues long. V was cut by 0 bases and J by 1 base, with 15 bases left in between. CDR3 in DNA: TGTGCCAGCAGCTTAGATCGGTACCAGGGGTTGAACACCGGGGAGCTGTTTTTT. This gives the protein CASSLDRYQGLNTGELFF. The full variable domain, its missing parts supplied by reference TRBV11-2 and TRBJ2-2, is EAGVAQSPRYKIIEKRQSVAFWCNPISGHATLYWYQQILGQGPKLLIQFQNNGVVDDSQLPKDRFSAERLKGVDSTLKIQPAKLEDSAVYLCASSLDRYQGLNTGELFFGEGSRLTVL.

The CDR3 nucleotides are TGTGCCAGCAGCAACAGCCCGACAGATTTGAACACTGAAGCTTTCTTT. It yields the protein CASSNSPTDLNTEAFF. The chain employs TRBV9 and TRBJ1-1; possible D gene TRBD1, 5 bases. The germline CDR1 and CDR2 sequences are SGDLS and YYNGEE. The CDR3 totals 16 residues. Trimming pared 4 bases from V and 0 bases from J, leaving 16 bases between.

The genes are TRBV2 and TRBJ1-2; 7 bases agree with TRBD1. The CDR3 totals 13 residues. Germline V gene sequence: CDR1 SNHLY, CDR2 FYNNEI. J gave up 2 bases and V 7 bases, and 4 bases lay outside the gene matches. This chain's CDR3 is CASTAGGNYGYTF. In DNA form, the CDR3 reads TGTGCCAGCACGGCAGGGGGGAACTATGGCTACACCTTC.

The rearrangement uses TRBV29-1 and TRBJ1-4, with D possibly matching TRBD1 (5 bases). The CDR3 has 13 amino acids. The germline V gene has CDR1 SQVTM and CDR2 ANQGSEA. The V end lost 6 bases, the J end lost 4 bases, and 12 bases lay between the germline ends. CDR3 protein: CSVVDSLNEKLFF. The CDR3 region has the DNA TGCAGCGTCGTCGACAGCCTTAATGAAAAACTGTTTTTT.

The chain employs TRBV13 and TRBJ2-5; 7 positions match TRBD2. With V trimmed by 0 bases and J by 4 bases, 8 bases remained unmatched. Germline CDR1 and CDR2: PRHDT and FYEKMQ (reference sequence). The CDR3 spans 16 residues. CDR3 DNA sequence: TGTGCCAGCAGCTTAGGGGGAGCGGGACGAAGAGAGACCCAGTACTTC. Its protein product is CASSLGGAGRRETQYF.

The genes are TRBV6-1 and TRBJ1-6; tentative D call: TRBD1 (5 bases). Germline CDR1 and CDR2: MNHNS and SASEGT. V was shortened by 7 bases and J by 7 bases, with 8 bases between the two germline ends. This CDR3 is 12 amino acids long. For the CDR3, the DNA is TGTGCCAGCACCTCAGGGAATTCACCCCTCCACTTT. Its protein product is CASTSGNSPLHF.

The chain carries TRBV7-3 and TRBJ2-1, with 8 bases that match TRBD2. V lost 4 bases to trimming and J lost 0 bases; unmatched junction nucleotides: 5. The CDR3 sequence is 16 residues long. Germline CDR1 reads SGHTA; CDR2 reads FQGTGA. The CDR3 reads CASSSSSGSSYNEQFF. The CDR3 region has the DNA TGTGCCAGCAGCTCGTCCAGCGGGAGCTCCTACAATGAGCAGTTCTTC.

The chain recombines TRBV14 with TRBJ2-1; 9 positions agree with TRBD2. The CDR3 runs 19 residues. Germline loops: CDR1 SGHDN, CDR2 FVKESK. The J segment lost 0 bases and the V segment lost 0 bases, leaving 9 bases of the junction unmatched. Here the CDR3 reads CASSQDNRIAGASYNEQFF. The CDR3 nucleotides read TGTGCCAGCAGCCAAGATAATAGAATAGCGGGAGCCTCCTACAATGAGCAGTTCTTC.

This chain uses TRBV6-5 with TRBJ1-2; D remains unclear. V lost 10 bases and J lost 2, with 11 bases in between. CDR3 length: 12 amino acids. Germline lookup yields CDR1 MNHEY and CDR2 SVGAGI. The CDR3 bases are TGTGCCACCCGGCGGCAGAACTATGGCTACACCTTC. Translation gives CATRRQNYGYTF.

The rearrangement uses TRBV4-1 and TRBJ2-5; D not certain. There are 14 residues in the CDR3. In germline, CDR1 is MGHRA, CDR2 YSYEKL. Trimming pared 4 bases from V and 1 base from J, leaving 10 bases between. CDR3 coding DNA: TGCGCCAGCAGCCTTACTCCGTCCCAAGAGACCCAGTACTTC. Protein product: CASSLTPSQETQYF.

The V and J genes are TRBV5-8 and TRBJ1-5, with TRBD1 identical over 9 bases. CDR1 is SGHTS and CDR2 is YDEGEE in the germline V gene. V lost 4 bases to trimming and J lost 6 bases; unmatched junction nucleotides: 8. The CDR3 contains 15 residues. The CDR3 nucleotides read TGTGCCAGCAGCCCCGGGACAGGGCTCAGTCAGCCCCAGCATTTT. This encodes CASSPGTGLSQPQHF.

J is TRBJ2-5 and V is TRBV4-1; 8 nucleotides agree with TRBD1. After removal of 0 bases from V and 2 bases from J, the junction contained 5 bases not matched to a gene. Germline lookup yields CDR1 MGHRA and CDR2 YSYEKL. The CDR3 loop spans 16 amino acids. CDR3 amino acids: CASSQDSNRGQETQYF. DNA of the CDR3: TGCGCCAGCAGCCAAGATTCTAACAGGGGGCAAGAGACCCAGTACTTC.

The J gene is TRBJ2-2, the V gene TRBV4-2, with D possibly TRBD2 on 5 matching bases. Germline CDR1 reads LGHNA; CDR2 reads YNFKEQ. The CDR3 is 15 residues long. With 1 base removed from V and 7 bases from J, the gap between germline ends came to 13 bases. The CDR3 is CASSQVVTRDGELFF. Here the CDR3 DNA reads TGTGCCAGCAGCCAAGTAGTGACTCGGGACGGGGAGCTGTTTTTT.

This clone was observed a single time. J is TRBJ1-2 and V is TRBV6-5, with D possibly being TRBD1 (6 bases). The germline gives CDR1 MNHEY, CDR2 SVGAGI. The CDR3 has 15 residues. V lost 2 bases and J lost 3, with 13 bases in between. The DNA for the CDR3 is TGTGCCAGCAGTTACGGTTACAGGGACGACTATGGCTACACCTTC. Translating gives CASSYGYRDDYGYTF.

Remarks on this clone: At one of its ends the junction is not consistent with the germline gene, which may arise from a read error. The chain combines TRBV7-7 with TRBJ2-7; possible D gene TRBD1, 6 bases. The CDR3 is 15 amino acids. The V gene's germline CDR1 is SSHAT and CDR2 FNYEAQ (reference sequence). CDR3 DNA: TGTGCTAGCAGCTTAGCGAAGGGGGTCTCCTACGAGCAGTACTTC. As protein: CASSLAKGVSYEQYF.

The chain has TRBV7-6 and TRBJ2-1, with TRBD2 matching over 8 bases. V shed 5 bases, J shed 5 bases, and the junction held 11 bases outside the gene matches. From germline, CDR1 is SGHVS and CDR2 FNYEAQ. The CDR3 runs to 16 residues. The CDR3 DNA follows: TGTGCCAGCAGCCCGAGGGGTAGCGGGGATAACAATGAGCAGTTCTTC. It is translated as CASSPRGSGDNNEQFF. The complete variable domain, with remaining parts taken from reference TRBV7-6 and TRBJ2-1, reads GAGVSQSPRYKVTKRGQDVALRCDPISGHVSLYWYRQALGQGPEFLTYFNYEAQQDKSGLPNDRFSAERPEGSISTLTIQRTEQRDSAMYRCASSPRGSGDNNEQFFGPGTRLTVL.

This chain joins TRBV9 and TRBJ2-2; 9 bases line up with TRBD2. The CDR3 runs 16 residues. Germline CDR1 SGDLS, CDR2 YYNGEE. V lost 3 bases, J lost 6 bases, and 9 bases stayed unmatched. CDR3 residues: CASSGVAGVDSGELFF. The CDR3 nucleotides are TGTGCCAGCAGCGGGGTAGCGGGAGTAGATTCCGGGGAGCTGTTTTTT.

The gene calls are TRBV18 and TRBJ1-3; D gene unclear. The CDR3 has 16 residues. Between the trimmed V and J ends, which lost 0 bases and 0 bases, there was a span of 9 bases. Germline values: CDR1 KGHSH, CDR2 LQKENI. CDR3 DNA sequence: TGTGCCAGCTCACCACCATCAGTCCCCTCTGGAAACACCATATATTTT. Encoded protein: CASSPPSVPSGNTIYF.